This T cell receptor beta chain was captured by sequencing in a study of T-cell reconstitution after alpha-beta-depleted transplantation in children. A library of TCRbeta sequences, prepared with unique molecular identifiers, was generated. One entry per CDR3 protein results from TCRdb running MiXCR on the PCR reads. The table records nearly 550,000 distinct CDR3 sequences, 15% to 20% of them present only once. Germline V gene lookup returns CDR1 SGHTA and CDR2 FQGTGA. The V and J ends lost 6 bases and 3 bases respectively, with 9 bases between them. The CDR3 has 13 residues. The clonotype originates from a human donor who donated a stem cell graft to a child with acute lymphoblastic leukemia. Source: PBMCs from the stem cell graft donor, taken from the stem cell graft. This rearrangement joins TRBV7-3 to TRBJ2-1, with D possibly called TRBD1 or TRBD2 (5 bases each). The CDR3 DNA is TGTGCCAGCAGACTAGACAGCTACAATGAGCAGTTCTTC. Amino acid sequence: CASRLDSYNEQFF.